Described below is a single T cell receptor beta chain sequence and its context. TCR beta CDR3 was amplified from genomic DNA by two-round multiplex PCR. Each TRBV and TRBJ gene had its own primer in the first PCR round. One entry per CDR3 protein results from TCRdb running MiXCR on the multiplex PCR reads. This table holds around 51,000 distinct CDR3 sequences, under 45% found once. The CDR3 is 15 amino acids. Trimming cost V 1 base and J 0 bases, with 9 bases left between them. Germline CDR1 DFQATT, CDR2 SNEGSKA (reference sequence). These data belong to a study of prognosis after radiotherapy for stage I lung cancer.

This receptor was obtained from a donor at least 50 years old with non-small cell lung cancer. Sequencing used PBMCs, obtained before or after stereotactic body radiation therapy (not recorded which). V usage is TRBV20-1 and J usage is TRBJ2-2; D ambiguous. The CDR3 reads CSARGRQPNTGELFF. DNA for the CDR3: TGCAGTGCTAGAGGTCGGCAGCCGAACACCGGGGAGCTGTTTTTT.